The T cell receptor (beta chain) described here comes from a study of identical twins (dated by TCRdb to 2016 to 2017). Study-wide context: To test whether fetal clonotypes persist, this study deep-sequenced TCR alpha and beta repertoires from monozygotic twins, from unrelated adults of various ages, and from cord blood. Replicate twin experiments were performed at different times using different library preparation protocols to rule out contamination.

All donors were healthy Caucasians. The twin cohort comprised three pairs of female monozygotic twins, all aged roughly 18 to 29 years. Peripheral blood mononuclear cells were used as the source from which RNA for TCR libraries was isolated. Overall study results and their limits: In beta out-of-frame sequences, excess twin sharing was weaker, because having fewer shared sequences lowered the signal-to-noise ratio. Zero-insertion analyses could be partly confounded by invariant T cells such as MAIT and iNKT, although diverse VJ usage argued against such confounding for most clonotypes. In monozygotic twins, out-of-frame TCR alpha sharing was systematically underestimated by recombination models, although the models agreed with sharing between unrelated individuals. Fewer insertions were carried by abundant cord blood beta clonotypes, a similar but weaker trend appeared in young adult naive repertoires, and no such trend appeared in memory repertoires. Compared with coincidental sharing between unrelated individuals, out-of-frame TCR alpha sequences shared between twins had an excess of sequences with low generation probability. Because the same donors could not be followed over many years, the conclusions relied on cross-sectional statistical analysis.

Library method: 5' RACE. This sample was sequenced with an Illumina HiSeq 2000. Template switching introduced a universal primer binding site; the final cDNA contained a unique molecular identifier, enabling accurate counting of TCR cDNA molecules. First-strand cDNA for TCR alpha and beta chains was synthesized from specific primers in the conserved constant-segment region. To control for contamination, each cDNA library was double barcoded with a SMART-Mk sample barcode plus Illumina barcodes. Two successive PCR steps introduced TruSeq adapter sequences along with Illumina sample barcodes. TCR alpha and beta cDNA libraries were sequenced on the Illumina HiSeq platform with custom primers. The paper's data handling went like this. Raw reads were processed with MiGEC to extract unique molecular identifiers, and MiXCR was used to determine CDR3 positions. Recombination models were inferred per individual with the repgenHMM and IGoR tools using an EM algorithm. The analysis of shared clonotypes was done with the tcR package in R, with sharing normalized by the product of cloneset sizes. To study raw recombination without the effects of thymic and clonal selection, out-of-frame nonproductive sequences were analyzed. TCRdb reprocessed the public reads (quality trimming at Q25 with fastp, clone calling with MiXCR) and kept in-frame beta chains. Each CDR3 protein appears once, grouped with its most common genes and DNA. The V and J calls were not made by the authors but by TCRdb's processing. Recorded for this sample are hundreds of thousands of distinct CDR3 sequences; about 12% of them occurred a single time. The ten top clones hold around 1.5% of the sample.

This clonotype was seen a few times. The specificity of this receptor is unknown. No much larger clonotype is one base removed from it; base qualities were not supplied. These data are also associated with another study on yellow fever vaccine responses in identical twins. The second study, in turn, reports: According to the authors, in identical twins the way T cells responded to vaccination appeared partly convergent and partly personalized. Focusing on identical twins, the study followed the T cell clones that responded to the vaccine, and did so with precision.

The sample was PBMCs. This clonotype originated in a woman younger than 35 in good health.

CDR3 reads: CSAASGGNSYNEQFF. The DNA reads TGCAGTGCTGCCTCCGGGGGGAATTCCTACAATGAGCAGTTCTTC. The rearrangement joined TRBV20-1 to TRBJ2-1, and 7 bases in between align with TRBD2. The junction shows trimming of 5 bases on V and 1 base on J, and the gene matches do not reach 8 bases of it. CDR1 and CDR2 (DFQATT, SNEGSKA) derive from the germline V gene (reference sequence). The CDR3 goes from the cysteine to the phenylalanine over 15 residues. Left in the record is the CDR3 DNA by itself, 45 bases read in frame from the first base.